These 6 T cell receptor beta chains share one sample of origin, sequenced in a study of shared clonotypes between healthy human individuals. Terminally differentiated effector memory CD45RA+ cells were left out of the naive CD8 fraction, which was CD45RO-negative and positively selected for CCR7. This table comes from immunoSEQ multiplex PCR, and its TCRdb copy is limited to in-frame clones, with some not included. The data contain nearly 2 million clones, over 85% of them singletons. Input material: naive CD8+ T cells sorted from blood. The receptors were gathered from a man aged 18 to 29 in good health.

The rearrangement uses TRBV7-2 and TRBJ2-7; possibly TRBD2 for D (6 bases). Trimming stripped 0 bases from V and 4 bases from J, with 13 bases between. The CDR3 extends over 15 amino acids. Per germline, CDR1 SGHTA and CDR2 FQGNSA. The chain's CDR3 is CASSLAAGGWYEQYF. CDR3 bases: TGTGCCAGCAGCTTAGCGGCCGGGGGTTGGTACGAGCAGTACTTC.

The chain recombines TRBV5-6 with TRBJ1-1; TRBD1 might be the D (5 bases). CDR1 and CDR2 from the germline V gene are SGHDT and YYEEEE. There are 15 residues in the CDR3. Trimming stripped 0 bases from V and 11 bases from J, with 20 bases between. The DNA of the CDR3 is TGTGCCAGCAGCTTGGCCGAGGGGCCACCCGGCTGGGCTTTCTTT. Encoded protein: CASSLAEGPPGWAFF.

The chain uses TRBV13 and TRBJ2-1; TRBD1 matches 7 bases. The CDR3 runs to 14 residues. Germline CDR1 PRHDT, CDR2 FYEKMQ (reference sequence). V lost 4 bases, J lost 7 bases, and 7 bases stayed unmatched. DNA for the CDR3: TGTGCCAGCAGCTATTGGGACAGCGAGAATGAGCAGTTCTTC. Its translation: CASSYWDSENEQFF. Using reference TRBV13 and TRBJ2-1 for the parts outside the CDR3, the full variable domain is AAGVIQSPRHLIKEKRETATLKCYPIPRHDTVYWYQQGPGQDPQFLISFYEKMQSDKGSIPDRFSAQQFSDYHSELNMSSLELGDSALYFCASSYWDSENEQFFGPGTRLTVL.

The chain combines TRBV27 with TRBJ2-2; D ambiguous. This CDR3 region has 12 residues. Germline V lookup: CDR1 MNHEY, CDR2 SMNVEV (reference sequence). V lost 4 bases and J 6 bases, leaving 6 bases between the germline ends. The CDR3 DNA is TGTGCCAGCAGTTCAAGCTCCGGGGAGCTGTTTTTT. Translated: CASSSSSGELFF.

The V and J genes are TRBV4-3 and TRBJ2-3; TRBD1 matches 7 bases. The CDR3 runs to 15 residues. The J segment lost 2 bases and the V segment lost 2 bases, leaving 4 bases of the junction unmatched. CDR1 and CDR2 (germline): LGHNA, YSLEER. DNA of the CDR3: TGCGCCAGCAGCCAACATGACAGGGACACAGATACGCAGTATTTT. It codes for CASSQHDRDTDTQYF.

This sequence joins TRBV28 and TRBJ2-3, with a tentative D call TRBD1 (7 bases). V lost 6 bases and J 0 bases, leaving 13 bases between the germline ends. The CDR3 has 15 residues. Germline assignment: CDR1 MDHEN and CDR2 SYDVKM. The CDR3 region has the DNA TGTGCCAGCAGCCTCAGGGGGGATAGCACAGATACGCAGTATTTT. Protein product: CASSLRGDSTDTQYF.